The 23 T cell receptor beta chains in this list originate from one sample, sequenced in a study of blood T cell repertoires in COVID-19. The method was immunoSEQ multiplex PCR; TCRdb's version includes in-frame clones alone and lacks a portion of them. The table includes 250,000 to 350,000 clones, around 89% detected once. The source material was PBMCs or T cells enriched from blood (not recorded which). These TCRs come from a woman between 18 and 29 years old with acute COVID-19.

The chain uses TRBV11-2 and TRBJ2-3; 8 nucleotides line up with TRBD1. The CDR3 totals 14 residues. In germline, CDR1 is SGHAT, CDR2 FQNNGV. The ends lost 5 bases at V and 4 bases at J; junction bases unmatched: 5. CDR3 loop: CASSPRTGPDTQYF. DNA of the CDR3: TGTGCCAGCAGCCCCAGGACAGGGCCAGATACGCAGTATTTT.

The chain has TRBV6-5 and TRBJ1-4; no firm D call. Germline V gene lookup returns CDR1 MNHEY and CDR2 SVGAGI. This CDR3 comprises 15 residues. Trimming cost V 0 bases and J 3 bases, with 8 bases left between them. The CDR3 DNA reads TGTGCCAGCAGTTACTCGATGACTCCTAATGAAAAACTGTTTTTT. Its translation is CASSYSMTPNEKLFF.

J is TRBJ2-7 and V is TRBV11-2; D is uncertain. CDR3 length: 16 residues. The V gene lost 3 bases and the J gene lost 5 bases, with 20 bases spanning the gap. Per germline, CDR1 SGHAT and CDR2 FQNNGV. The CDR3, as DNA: TGTGCCAGCAGCTTCTCTCTATCATTAATGGGCGACGAGCAGTACTTC. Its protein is CASSFSLSLMGDEQYF.

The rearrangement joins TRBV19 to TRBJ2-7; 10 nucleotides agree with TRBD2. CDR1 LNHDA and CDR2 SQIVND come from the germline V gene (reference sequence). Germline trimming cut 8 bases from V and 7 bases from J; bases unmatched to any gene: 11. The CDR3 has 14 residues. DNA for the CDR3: TGTGCCAGTGCGCCAAAGCGGGAGGGCCGGGAGCAGTACTTC. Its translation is CASAPKREGREQYF. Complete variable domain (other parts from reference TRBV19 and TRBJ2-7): DGGITQSPKYLFRKEGQNVTLSCEQNLNHDAMYWYRQDPGQGLRLIYYSQIVNDFQKGDIAEGYSVSREKKESFPLTVTSAQKNPTAFYLCASAPKREGREQYFGPGTRLTVT.

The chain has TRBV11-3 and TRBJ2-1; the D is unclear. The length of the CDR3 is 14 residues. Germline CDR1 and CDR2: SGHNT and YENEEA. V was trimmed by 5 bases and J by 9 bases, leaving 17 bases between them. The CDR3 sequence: CASSQLPLYGEQFF. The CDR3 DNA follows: TGTGCCAGCAGCCAACTTCCCCTATATGGTGAGCAGTTCTTC. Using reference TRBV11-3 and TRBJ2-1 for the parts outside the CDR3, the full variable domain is EAGVVQSPRYKIIEKKQPVAFWCNPISGHNTLYWYLQNLGQGPELLIRYENEEAVDDSQLPKDRFSAERLKGVDSTLKIQPAELGDSAVYLCASSQLPLYGEQFFGPGTRLTVL.

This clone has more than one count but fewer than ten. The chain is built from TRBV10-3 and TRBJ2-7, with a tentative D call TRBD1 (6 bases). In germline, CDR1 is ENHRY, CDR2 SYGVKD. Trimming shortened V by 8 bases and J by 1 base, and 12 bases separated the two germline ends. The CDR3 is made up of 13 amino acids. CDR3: CAIGFGQSYEQYF. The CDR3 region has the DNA TGTGCCATCGGTTTTGGACAGTCCTACGAGCAGTACTTC.

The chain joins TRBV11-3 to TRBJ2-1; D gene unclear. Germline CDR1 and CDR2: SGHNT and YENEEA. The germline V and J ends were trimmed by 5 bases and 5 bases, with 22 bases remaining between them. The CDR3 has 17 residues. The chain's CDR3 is CASSPTLNSHLNNEQFF. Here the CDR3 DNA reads TGTGCCAGCAGCCCAACATTAAATTCCCACCTCAACAATGAGCAGTTCTTC.

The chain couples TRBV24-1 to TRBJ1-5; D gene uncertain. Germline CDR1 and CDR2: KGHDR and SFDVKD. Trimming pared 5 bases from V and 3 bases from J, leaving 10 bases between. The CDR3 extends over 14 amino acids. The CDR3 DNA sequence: TGTGCCACCAGTGGTAGGAGGGTCAATCAGCCCCAGCATTTT. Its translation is CATSGRRVNQPQHF.

The CDR3 region is CASREGATNQETQYF. CDR3 in DNA: TGTGCCAGCAGAGAAGGGGCCACTAACCAAGAGACCCAGTACTTC. This chain joins TRBV7-3 and TRBJ2-5; weak D call: TRBD1 (5 bases). Trimming stripped 6 bases from V and 0 bases from J, with 14 bases between. The germline V gene encodes CDR1 SGHTA and CDR2 FQGTGA. The CDR3 is made up of 15 amino acids. Full variable domain (missing parts from reference TRBV7-3 and TRBJ2-5): GAGVSQTPSNKVTEKGKYVELRCDPISGHTALYWYRQSLGQGPEFLIYFQGTGAADDSGLPNDRFFAVRPEGSVSTLKIQRTERGDSAVYLCASREGATNQETQYFGPGTRLLVL.

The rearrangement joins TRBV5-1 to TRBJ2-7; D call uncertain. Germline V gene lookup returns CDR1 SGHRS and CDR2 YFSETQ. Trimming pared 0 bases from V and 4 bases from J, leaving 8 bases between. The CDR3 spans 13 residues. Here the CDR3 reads CASSLGASYEQYF. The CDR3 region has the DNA TGCGCCAGCAGCTTGGGTGCGTCTTACGAGCAGTACTTC.

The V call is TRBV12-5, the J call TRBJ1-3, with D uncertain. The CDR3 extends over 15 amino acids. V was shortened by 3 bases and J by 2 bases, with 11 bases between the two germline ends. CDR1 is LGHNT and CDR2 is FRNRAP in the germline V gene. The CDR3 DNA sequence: TGTGCTAGTGGTTTCCAAGCGGTGGCTGGAAACACCATATATTTT. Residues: CASGFQAVAGNTIYF.

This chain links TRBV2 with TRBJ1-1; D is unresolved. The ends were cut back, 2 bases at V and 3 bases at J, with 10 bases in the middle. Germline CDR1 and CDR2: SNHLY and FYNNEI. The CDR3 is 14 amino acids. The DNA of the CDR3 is TGTGCCAGCAGTGAAAACAGTCCCTACACTGAAGCTTTCTTT. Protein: CASSENSPYTEAFF.

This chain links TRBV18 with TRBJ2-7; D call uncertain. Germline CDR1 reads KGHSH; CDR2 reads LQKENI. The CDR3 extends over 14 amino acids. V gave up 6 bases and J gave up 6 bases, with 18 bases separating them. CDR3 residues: CASSFSGEKGEQYF. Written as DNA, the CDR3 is TGTGCCAGCTCCTTTTCTGGAGAAAAAGGCGAGCAGTACTTC.

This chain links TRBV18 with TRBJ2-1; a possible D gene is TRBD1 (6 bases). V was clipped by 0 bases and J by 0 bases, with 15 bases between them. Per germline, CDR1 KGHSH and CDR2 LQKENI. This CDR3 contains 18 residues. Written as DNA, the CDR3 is TGTGCCAGCTCACCACCACTACGGACAGCGAGCTCCTACAATGAGCAGTTCTTC. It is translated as CASSPPLRTASSYNEQFF.

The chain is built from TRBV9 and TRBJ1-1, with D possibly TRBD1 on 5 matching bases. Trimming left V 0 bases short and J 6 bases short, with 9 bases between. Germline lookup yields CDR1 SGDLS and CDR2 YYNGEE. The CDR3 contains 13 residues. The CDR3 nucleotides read TGTGCCAGCAGCGTAGGCAGGGTGGCTGAAGCTTTCTTT. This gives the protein CASSVGRVAEAFF. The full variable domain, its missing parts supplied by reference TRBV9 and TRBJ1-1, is DSGVTQTPKHLITATGQRVTLRCSPRSGDLSVYWYQQSLDQGLQFLIQYYNGEERAKGNILERFSAQQFPDLHSELNLSSLELGDSALYFCASSVGRVAEAFFGQGTRLTVV.

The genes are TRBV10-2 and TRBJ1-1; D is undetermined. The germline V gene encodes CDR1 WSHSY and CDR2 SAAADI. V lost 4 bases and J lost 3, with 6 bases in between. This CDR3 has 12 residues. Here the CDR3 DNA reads TGCGCCAGCAGTGGTCGGTACACTGAAGCTTTCTTT. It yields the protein CASSGRYTEAFF.

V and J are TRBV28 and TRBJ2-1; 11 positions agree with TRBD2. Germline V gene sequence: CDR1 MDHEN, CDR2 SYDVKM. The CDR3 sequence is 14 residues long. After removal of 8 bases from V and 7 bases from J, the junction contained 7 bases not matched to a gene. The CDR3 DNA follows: TGTGCCAGCGGCCCGGCTAGCGGGGGGAATGAGCAGTTCTTC. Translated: CASGPASGGNEQFF.

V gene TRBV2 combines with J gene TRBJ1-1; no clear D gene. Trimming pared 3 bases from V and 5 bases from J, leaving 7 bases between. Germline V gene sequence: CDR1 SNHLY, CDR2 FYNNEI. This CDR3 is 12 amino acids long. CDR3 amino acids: CASSESSTEAFF. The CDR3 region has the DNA TGTGCCAGCAGTGAGTCGTCGACTGAAGCTTTCTTT.

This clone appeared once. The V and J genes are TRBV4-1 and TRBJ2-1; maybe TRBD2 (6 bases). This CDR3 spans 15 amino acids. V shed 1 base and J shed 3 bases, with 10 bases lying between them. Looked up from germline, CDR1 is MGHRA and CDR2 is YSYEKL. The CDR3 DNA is TGCGCCAGCAGCCAAGGGGACTCCAACTACAATGAGCAGTTCTTC. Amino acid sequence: CASSQGDSNYNEQFF.

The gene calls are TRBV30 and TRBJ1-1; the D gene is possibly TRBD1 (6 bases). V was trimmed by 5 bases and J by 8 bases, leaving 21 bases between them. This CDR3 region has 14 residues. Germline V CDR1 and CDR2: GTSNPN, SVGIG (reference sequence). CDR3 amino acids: CAWLRGGPTTEAFF. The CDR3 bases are TGTGCCTGGCTGAGGGGGGGCCCTACAACCGAAGCTTTCTTT.

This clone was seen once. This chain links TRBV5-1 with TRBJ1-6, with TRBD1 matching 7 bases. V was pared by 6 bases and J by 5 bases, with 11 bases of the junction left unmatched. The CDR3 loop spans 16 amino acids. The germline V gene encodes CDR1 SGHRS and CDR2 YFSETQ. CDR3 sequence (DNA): TGCGCCAGCACCCGAGGGGGCGGATATGATAATTCACCCCTCCACTTT. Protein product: CASTRGGGYDNSPLHF.

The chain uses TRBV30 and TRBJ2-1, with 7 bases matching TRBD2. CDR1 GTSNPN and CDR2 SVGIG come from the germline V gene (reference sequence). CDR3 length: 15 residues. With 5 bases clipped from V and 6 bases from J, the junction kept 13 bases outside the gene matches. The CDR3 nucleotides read TGTGCCTGGGGCCTCGGGGGGAGTCGGGGCAATGAGCAGTTCTTC. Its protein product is CAWGLGGSRGNEQFF.

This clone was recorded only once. This chain's CDR3 is CASTPTSGRRNEQFF. DNA of the CDR3: TGTGCCAGTACGCCAACTAGCGGGAGGCGCAATGAGCAGTTCTTC. V and J are TRBV19 and TRBJ2-1; 12 bases are shared with TRBD2. Trimming at V came to 7 bases and at J to 6 bases, leaving 7 bases not matched to a gene. Germline V CDR1 and CDR2: LNHDA, SQIVND (reference sequence). The CDR3 contains 15 residues.